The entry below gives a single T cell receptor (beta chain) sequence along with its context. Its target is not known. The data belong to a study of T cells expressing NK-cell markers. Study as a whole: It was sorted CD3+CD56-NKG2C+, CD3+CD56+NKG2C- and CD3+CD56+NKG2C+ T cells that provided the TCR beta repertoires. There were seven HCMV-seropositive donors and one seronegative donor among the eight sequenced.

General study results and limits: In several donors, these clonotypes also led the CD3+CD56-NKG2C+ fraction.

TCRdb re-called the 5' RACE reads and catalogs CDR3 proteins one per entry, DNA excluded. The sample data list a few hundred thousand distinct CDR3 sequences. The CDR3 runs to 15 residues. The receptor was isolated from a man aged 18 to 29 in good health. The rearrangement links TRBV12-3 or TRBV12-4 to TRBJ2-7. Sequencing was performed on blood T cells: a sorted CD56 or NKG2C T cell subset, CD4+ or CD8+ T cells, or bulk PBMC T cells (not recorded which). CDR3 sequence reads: CASSSTSGGSYEQYF.